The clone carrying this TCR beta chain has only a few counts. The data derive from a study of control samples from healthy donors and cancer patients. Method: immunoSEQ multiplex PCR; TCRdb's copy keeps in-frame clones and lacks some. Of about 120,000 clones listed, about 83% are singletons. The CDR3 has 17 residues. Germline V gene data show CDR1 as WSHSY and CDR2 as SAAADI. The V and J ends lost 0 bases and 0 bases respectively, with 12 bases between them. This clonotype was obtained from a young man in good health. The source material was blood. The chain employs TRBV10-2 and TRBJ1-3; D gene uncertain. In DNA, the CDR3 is TGCGCCAGCAGTGAGTCACAGACCGAGACCTCTGGAAACACCATATATTTT. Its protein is CASSESQTETSGNTIYF.